The T cell receptor beta chain under discussion was sequenced for a study of blood T cell repertoires in COVID-19. Whole-study context: COVID-19 samples from acute and convalescent phases originated in the United States, Italy and Spain. The analysed material was cDNA or gDNA that came from T cells, B-cell-depleted T cells, or PBMCs.

Germline V gene data show CDR1 as SGHTA and CDR2 as FQGNSA. V was shortened by 5 bases and J by 2 bases, with 6 bases between the two germline ends. The CDR3 runs 12 residues. Original processing methods: Scientists estimated how many nucleated cells there were by amplifying reference gene primers. Profiled with immunoSEQ multiplex PCR; TCRdb holds only in-frame clones, not every one. The V and J calls and clone size are taken from that table; D and trimming were inferred from the DNA. In the table there are 150,000 to 200,000 clones, about 88% of which are singletons. This clone has a single count. The sequenced sample was peripheral blood. The chain has TRBV7-2 and TRBJ1-2; TRBD1 is a possible D gene (6 bases). The source of this sequence is a man in his forties with active or convalescent COVID-19. CDR3 sequence reads: CASSQGNYGYTF. The CDR3 coding sequence is TGTGCCAGCAGCCAGGGGAACTATGGCTACACCTTC.